Below, 31 T cell receptor beta chains from the same sample are listed, as sequenced in a study of blood T cells in healthy people across ages. A sample-barcoded 5' primer and a J-beta primer mix were used in a second PCR of roughly 6 to 11 cycles. TCRdb fed the 5' RACE reads into MiXCR, producing one record per CDR3 protein. In the table there are about 1.7 million distinct CDR3 sequences, 28% of which are singletons. Sample: blood. These receptors were obtained from a woman in her twenties or thirties in good health.

The V gene is TRBV10-3, the J gene TRBJ1-5; maybe TRBD1 (6 bases). This CDR3 contains 15 residues. The germline V gene encodes CDR1 ENHRY and CDR2 SYGVKD. V lost 0 bases to trimming and J lost 5 bases, with 11 bases between them. The CDR3 loop is CAISESAQGYQPQHF. DNA for the CDR3: TGTGCCATCAGTGAGTCTGCACAGGGCTATCAGCCCCAGCATTTT.

This chain joins TRBV11-2 and TRBJ2-5, with TRBD2 as a possible D gene (6 bases). Germline V gives CDR1 SGHAT, CDR2 FQNNGV. The CDR3 runs 12 residues. Trimming took 3 bases from V and 11 from J, leaving 13 bases between them. DNA of the CDR3: TGTGCCAGCAGCTTTTCTACCGGAGGGCAGTACTTC. Translation gives CASSFSTGGQYF.

The rearrangement joins TRBV5-1 to TRBJ1-1; D ambiguous. The V gene lost 2 bases and the J gene lost 0 bases, with 11 bases spanning the gap. The CDR3 runs 15 residues. Per germline, CDR1 SGHRS and CDR2 YFSETQ. The CDR3 nucleotides read TGCGCCAGCAGCTTCGCGGGAGACATGAACACTGAAGCTTTCTTT. Protein product: CASSFAGDMNTEAFF.

Turning to this clonotype: At one end the junction does not follow the germline gene, possibly because of a read error. This chain joins TRBV12-3 or TRBV12-4 and TRBJ2-3; D is possibly TRBD2 (7 bases). The length of the CDR3 is 16 residues. CDR3 nucleotide sequence: TGTGCCAGCAGTCTAGAACTAAGGGGGGGGGCAGATACGCAATATTTT. Residues: CASSLELRGGADTQYF.

The genes are TRBV6-6 and TRBJ2-7; D is possibly TRBD1 (6 bases). The CDR3 sequence is 14 residues long. Trimming cost V 3 bases and J 3 bases, with 12 bases left between them. Germline V lookup: CDR1 MNHNY, CDR2 SVGAGI (reference sequence). CDR3 DNA sequence: TGTGCCAGCAGTTATCGACAGGAGCGCTACGAGCAGTACTTC. Translated: CASSYRQERYEQYF.

There are many counts of this clonotype. The rearrangement uses TRBV10-3 and TRBJ2-7; D is uncertain. The CDR3 is 16 amino acids. V lost 2 bases to trimming and J lost 5 bases, with 19 bases between them. Germline-derived CDR1 and CDR2 are ENHRY and SYGVKD. The CDR3, as DNA: TGTGCCATCAGTGAGGCTGGCCCGGAACTTGGGGACGAGCAGTACTTC. Its translation is CAISEAGPELGDEQYF.

This clonotype was detected ten times or more. CDR3 loop: CASSLGLSPTRGTGRSEQFF. CDR3 DNA sequence: TGTGCCAGCAGCTTGGGGCTTTCTCCGACAAGGGGGACGGGGAGGAGTGAGCAGTTCTTC. This sequence joins TRBV7-3 and TRBJ2-1; either TRBD1 or TRBD2 may supply D (6 bases each). Germline CDR1 reads SGHTA; CDR2 reads FQGTGA. The CDR3 has 20 amino acids. V was cut by 3 bases and J by 9 bases, with 33 bases left in between.

V usage is TRBV12-3 or TRBV12-4 and J usage is TRBJ1-6; TRBD1 is a possible D gene (5 bases). V was trimmed by 3 bases and J by 6 bases, leaving 9 bases between them. The length of the CDR3 is 14 residues. The CDR3 nucleotides are TGTGCCAGCAGTTTCAGGGCCGTTAATTCACCCCTCCACTTT. Amino acids: CASSFRAVNSPLHF.

This chain uses TRBV12-3 or TRBV12-4 with TRBJ2-1; 8 bases match TRBD2. CDR3 length equals 16 residues. V shed 6 bases, J shed 4 bases, and the junction held 11 bases outside the gene matches. As DNA, the CDR3 is TGTGCCAGCAGCCACGGTAGAACTAGCGGATACAATGAGCAGTTCTTC. This sequence encodes CASSHGRTSGYNEQFF.

The genes are TRBV5-1 and TRBJ1-2; D is perhaps TRBD1 (6 bases). This CDR3 contains 14 residues. CDR1 and CDR2 (germline): SGHRS, YFSETQ. The V and J ends lost 5 bases and 2 bases respectively, with 13 bases between them. The CDR3 reads CASSKGDLNYGYTF. The CDR3 DNA is TGCGCCAGCAGTAAGGGGGACTTAAACTATGGCTACACCTTC.

CDR3 protein: CSARDPRGEGGYTF. DNA for the CDR3: TGCAGTGCTAGAGATCCCAGGGGGGAAGGCGGCTACACCTTC. The chain has TRBV20-1 and TRBJ1-2, with 7 positions matching TRBD1. Germline assignment: CDR1 DFQATT and CDR2 SNEGSKA (reference sequence). With V trimmed by 0 bases and J by 8 bases, 9 bases remained unmatched. CDR3 length equals 14 residues.

Only a few counts were recorded for this clonotype. J is TRBJ2-7 and V is TRBV11-2; tentatively, D is TRBD2 (6 bases). V lost 7 bases, J lost 6 bases, and 16 bases lay in between. Looked up from germline, CDR1 is SGHAT and CDR2 is FQNNGV. The CDR3 sequence is 13 residues long. This CDR3 reads CASTLGPGVEQYF. For the CDR3, the DNA is TGTGCCAGCACCCTTGGGCCGGGGGTCGAGCAGTACTTC.

Notes on this clonotype: A junction end diverges from the germline sequence, so it may reflect a read error. The chain is built from TRBV7-9 and TRBJ2-3; D assignment may be TRBD1 or TRBD2 (5 bases each). Germline CDR1 SEHNR, CDR2 FQNEAQ (reference sequence). The CDR3 has 14 residues. For the CDR3, the DNA is TGTGCCCGCAGCCCGGGACGGTCCACAGATACGCAGTATTTT. This gives the protein CARSPGRSTDTQYF.

This clonotype has just one count. A junction end diverges from the germline sequence, so it may reflect a read error. The V call is TRBV24-1, the J call TRBJ2-1, with 13 bases that match TRBD2. The CDR3 is 16 amino acids. Germline V gene lookup returns CDR1 KGHDR and CDR2 SFDVKD. In nucleotides, the CDR3 is TGTGCCCCCGGGACTAGCGGGACCCACTCCGACAATGAGCAGTCCTTC. Amino acids: CAPGTSGTHSDNEQSF.

J is TRBJ2-1 and V is TRBV10-3; D is unresolved. Germline lookup yields CDR1 ENHRY and CDR2 SYGVKD. V lost 0 bases and J 4 bases, leaving 4 bases between the germline ends. The CDR3 runs 13 residues. The CDR3 bases are TGTGCCATCAGTGAGTCGTTGTACAATGAGCAGTTCTTC. Its protein product is CAISESLYNEQFF.

The chain combines TRBV3-1 with TRBJ1-2; D not certain. V dropped 0 bases and J dropped 4 bases, with 9 bases sitting between them. Germline V lookup: CDR1 LGHDT, CDR2 YNNKEL (reference sequence). The CDR3 is 14 amino acids. CDR3 sequence reads: CASSQETDGYGYTF. The CDR3 nucleotides are TGTGCCAGCAGCCAAGAAACAGACGGCTATGGCTACACCTTC.

This clonotype was detected only a few times. The rearrangement uses TRBV27 and TRBJ2-1, with D possibly being TRBD2 (6 bases). The CDR3 is 16 amino acids. Trimming removed 2 bases at V and 8 bases at J, with 19 bases between. Germline lookup yields CDR1 MNHEY and CDR2 SMNVEV (reference sequence). CDR3 region: CASSLTADWRADEQFF. CDR3 sequence (DNA): TGTGCCAGCAGTTTAACCGCGGACTGGAGGGCGGATGAGCAGTTCTTC.

The chain recombines TRBV20-1 with TRBJ2-5; 8 bases align to TRBD2. Unmatched junction bases numbered 7, after V lost 2 bases and J lost 5 bases. Per germline, CDR1 DFQATT and CDR2 SNEGSKA (reference sequence). The CDR3 spans 14 residues. CDR3 amino acids: CSARTGLAAETQYF. CDR3 nucleotides: TGCAGTGCTAGAACCGGACTAGCAGCGGAGACCCAGTACTTC.

The J gene is TRBJ2-1, the V gene TRBV11-2; 8 bases are a match to TRBD1. The length of the CDR3 is 18 residues. Germline-derived CDR1 and CDR2 are SGHAT and FQNNGV. Trimming at V came to 0 bases and at J to 0 bases, leaving 7 bases not matched to a gene. CDR3 bases: TGTGCCAGCAGCTTAGAAAGCCCCCAGGGGGCCTCCTACAATGAGCAGTTCTTC. It yields the protein CASSLESPQGASYNEQFF. The full variable domain, in which reference TRBV11-2 and TRBJ2-1 provide the parts outside the CDR3, is EAGVAQSPRYKIIEKRQSVAFWCNPISGHATLYWYQQILGQGPKLLIQFQNNGVVDDSQLPKDRFSAERLKGVDSTLKIQPAKLEDSAVYLCASSLESPQGASYNEQFFGPGTRLTVL.

There are many counts of this clonotype. The gene calls are TRBV4-1 and TRBJ2-5, with D perhaps assigned TRBD1 or TRBD2 (6 bases each). V lost 4 bases to trimming and J lost 3 bases, with 21 bases between them. CDR1 and CDR2 (germline): MGHRA, YSYEKL. The CDR3 loop spans 17 amino acids. The CDR3 bases are TGCGCCAGCAGCCCTACAATAACCCGGGGGCGTAAAGAGACCCAGTACTTC. It is translated as CASSPTITRGRKETQYF.

With respect to this clonotype: A much larger clone is a single base away; this may be a read error. Here the CDR3 DNA reads TGTGCCATCAGTAACAGGCAGGTCTCCTACGGGCAGTACTTC. Amino acid sequence: CAISNRQVSYGQYF. The chain combines TRBV10-3 with TRBJ2-4; D might be TRBD1 (5 bases). The V end lost 5 bases, the J end lost 13 bases, and 21 bases lay between the germline ends. The length of the CDR3 is 14 residues. Germline values: CDR1 ENHRY, CDR2 SYGVKD.

This clonotype was seen only a few times. The chain recombines TRBV4-3 with TRBJ2-7, with TRBD1 matching over 9 bases. The CDR3 contains 15 residues. Trimming cost V 0 bases and J 5 bases; bases outside gene matches: 5. Germline CDR1 reads LGHNA; CDR2 reads YSLEER. CDR3 residues: CASSQDVGQGDEQYF. The CDR3 DNA is TGCGCCAGCAGCCAAGATGTGGGACAGGGCGACGAGCAGTACTTC.

The sample holds many counts of this clonotype. The gene calls are TRBV2 and TRBJ2-5; 11 bases line up with TRBD2. The J call may not be correct, given that the DNA end is closer to TRBJ2-7. Germline V gives CDR1 SNHLY, CDR2 FYNNEI. CDR3 length equals 14 residues. CDR3 sequence: CASSASLAGGEQYF. In DNA, the CDR3 is TGTGCCAGCAGTGCCTCCCTAGCGGGGGGCGAGCAGTACTTC.

This clonotype was detected only a few times. V is TRBV15 and J is TRBJ1-5, with D unresolved. The CDR3 has 15 residues. V lost 1 base to trimming and J lost 0 bases, with 7 bases between them. Germline V gene lookup returns CDR1 LNHNV and CDR2 YYDKDF (reference sequence). CDR3 sequence: CATSRVAASNQPQHF. CDR3 nucleotides: TGTGCCACCAGCAGAGTGGCCGCTAGCAATCAGCCCCAGCATTTT. The entire variable domain, with the rest obtained from reference TRBV15 and TRBJ1-5, is as follows: DAMVIQNPRYQVTQFGKPVTLSCSQTLNHNVMYWYQQKSSQAPKLLFHYYDKDFNNEADTPDNFQSRRPNTSFCFLDIRSPGLGDTAMYLCATSRVAASNQPQHFGDGTRLSIL.

This clonotype was counted between two and nine times. The genes are TRBV6-2 or TRBV6-3 and TRBJ2-1; TRBD2 matches 7 bases. CDR1 and CDR2 from the germline V gene are MNHEY and SVGEGT. With V trimmed by 7 bases and J by 4 bases, 4 bases remained unmatched. This CDR3 has 13 residues. This CDR3 reads CASIPSGYNEQFF. The CDR3 DNA reads as TGTGCCAGCATTCCTAGCGGATACAATGAGCAGTTCTTC.

V usage is TRBV5-5 and J usage is TRBJ2-2; TRBD1 matches at 10 bases. CDR1 and CDR2 (germline): SGHKS, YYEKEE (reference sequence). The CDR3 is made up of 16 amino acids. V gave up 3 bases and J gave up 5 bases; unmatched junction bases: 7. The CDR3 region is CASSSQPGQGTGELFF. The CDR3 DNA is TGTGCCAGCAGCTCCCAGCCGGGACAGGGGACCGGGGAGCTGTTTTTT.

The gene calls are TRBV27 and TRBJ2-1, with a weak D call TRBD2 (7 bases). The length of the CDR3 is 16 residues. CDR1 and CDR2 (germline): MNHEY, SMNVEV (reference sequence). The V end lost 2 bases, the J end lost 2 bases, and 13 bases lay between the germline ends. The CDR3 spells CASSLPGGAPYNEQFF. DNA of the CDR3: TGTGCCAGCAGTTTACCTGGGGGGGCCCCCTACAATGAGCAGTTCTTC.

This clonotype occurred a few times. The chain recombines TRBV5-6 with TRBJ2-1, with D possibly being TRBD2 (5 bases). Germline lookup yields CDR1 SGHDT and CDR2 YYEEEE. Trimming took off 4 bases at V and 4 bases at J, with 15 bases between the two ends. The CDR3 contains 15 residues. The CDR3 region is CASSPAFGDYNEQFF. Here the CDR3 DNA reads TGTGCCAGCAGCCCGGCCTTCGGGGATTACAATGAGCAGTTCTTC.

This clonotype was seen at least ten times. V and J are TRBV20-1 and TRBJ2-7; TRBD2 agrees at 16 bases. V lost 0 bases to trimming and J lost 6 bases; unmatched junction nucleotides: 8. The CDR3 has 17 residues. The germline gives CDR1 DFQATT, CDR2 SNEGSKA (reference sequence). The CDR3 nucleotides are TGCAGTGCTAGAGATTTGGGACTAGCGGGAGGGCCATTCGAGCAGTACTTC. It specifies CSARDLGLAGGPFEQYF.

This sequence joins TRBV28 and TRBJ1-1, with 7 bases lining up with TRBD1. The CDR3 is made up of 13 amino acids. CDR1 is MDHEN, CDR2 SYDVKM, per germline. V gave up 7 bases and J gave up 5 bases; unmatched junction bases: 7. The CDR3 loop reads CASTMTGRTEAFF. For the CDR3, the DNA is TGTGCCAGCACCATGACAGGGAGAACTGAAGCTTTCTTT.

This clonotype appeared a few times. The chain uses TRBV7-3 and TRBJ2-2; D gene unclear. V lost 1 base, J lost 8 bases, and 5 bases lay in between. This CDR3 comprises 12 residues. CDR1 is SGHTA and CDR2 is FQGTGA in the germline V gene. CDR3 region: CASSLIGGELFF. The CDR3 region has the DNA TGTGCCAGCAGCTTAATCGGGGGGGAGCTGTTTTTT.